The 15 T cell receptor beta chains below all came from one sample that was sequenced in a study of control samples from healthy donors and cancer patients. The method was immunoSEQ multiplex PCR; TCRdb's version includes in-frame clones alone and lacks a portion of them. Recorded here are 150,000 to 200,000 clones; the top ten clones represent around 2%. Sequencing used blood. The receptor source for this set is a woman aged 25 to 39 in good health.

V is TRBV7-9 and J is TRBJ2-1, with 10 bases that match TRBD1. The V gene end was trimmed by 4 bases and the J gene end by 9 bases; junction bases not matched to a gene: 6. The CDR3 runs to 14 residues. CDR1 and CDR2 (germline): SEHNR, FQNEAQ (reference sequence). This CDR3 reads CASSSRTGGGEQFF. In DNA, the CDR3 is TGTGCCAGCAGCTCTCGGACAGGGGGAGGTGAGCAGTTCTTC.

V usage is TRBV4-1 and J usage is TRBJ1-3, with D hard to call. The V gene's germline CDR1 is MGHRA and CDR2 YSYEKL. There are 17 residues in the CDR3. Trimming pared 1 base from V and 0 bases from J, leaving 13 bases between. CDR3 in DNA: TGCGCCAGCAGCCAAGGCCGGGCTGGGGTCTCTGGAAACACCATATATTTT. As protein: CASSQGRAGVSGNTIYF.

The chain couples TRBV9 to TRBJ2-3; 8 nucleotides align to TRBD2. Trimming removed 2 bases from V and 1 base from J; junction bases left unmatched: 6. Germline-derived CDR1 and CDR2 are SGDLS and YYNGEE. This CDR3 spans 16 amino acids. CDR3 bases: TGTGCCAGCAGCGTGTCTCGGGGGGGTCGCACAGATACGCAGTATTTT. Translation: CASSVSRGGRTDTQYF.

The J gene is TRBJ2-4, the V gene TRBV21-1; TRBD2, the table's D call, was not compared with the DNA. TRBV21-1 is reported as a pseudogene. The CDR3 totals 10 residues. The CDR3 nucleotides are TGTGCCAGCCCCCTCGACATTCAGTACTTC. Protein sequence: CASPLDIQYF.

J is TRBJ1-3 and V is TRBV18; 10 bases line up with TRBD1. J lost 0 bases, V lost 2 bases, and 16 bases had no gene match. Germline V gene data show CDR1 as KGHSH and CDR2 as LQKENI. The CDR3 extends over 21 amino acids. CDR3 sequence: CASSPVLARTGGYDSGNTIYF. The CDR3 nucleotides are TGTGCCAGCTCACCAGTGCTCGCCAGGACAGGGGGGTACGACTCTGGAAACACCATATATTTT.

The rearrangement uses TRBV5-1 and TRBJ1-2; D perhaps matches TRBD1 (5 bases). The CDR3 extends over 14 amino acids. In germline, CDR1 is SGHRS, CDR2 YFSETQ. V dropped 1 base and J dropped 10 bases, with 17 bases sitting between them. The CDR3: CASSLRQGAGDYTF. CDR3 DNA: TGCGCCAGCAGCTTGAGACAAGGGGCCGGCGACTACACCTTC.

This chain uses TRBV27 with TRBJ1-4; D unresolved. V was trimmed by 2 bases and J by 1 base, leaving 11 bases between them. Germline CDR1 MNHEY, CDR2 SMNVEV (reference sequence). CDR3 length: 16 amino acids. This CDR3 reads CASSLKWLGTNEKLFF. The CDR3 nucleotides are TGTGCCAGCAGTTTAAAGTGGCTCGGAACTAATGAAAAACTGTTTTTT. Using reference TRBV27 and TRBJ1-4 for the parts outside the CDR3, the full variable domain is EAQVTQNPRYLITVTGKKLTVTCSQNMNHEYMSWYRQDPGLGLRQIYYSMNVEVTDKGDVPEGYKVSRKEKRNFPLILESPSPNQTSLYFCASSLKWLGTNEKLFFGSGTQLSVL.

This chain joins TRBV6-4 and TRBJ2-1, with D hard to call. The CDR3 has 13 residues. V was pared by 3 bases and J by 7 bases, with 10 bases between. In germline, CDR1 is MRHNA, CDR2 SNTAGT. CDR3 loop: CASSEKDGNEQFF. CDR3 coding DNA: TGTGCCAGCAGTGAGAAGGACGGGAATGAGCAGTTCTTC.

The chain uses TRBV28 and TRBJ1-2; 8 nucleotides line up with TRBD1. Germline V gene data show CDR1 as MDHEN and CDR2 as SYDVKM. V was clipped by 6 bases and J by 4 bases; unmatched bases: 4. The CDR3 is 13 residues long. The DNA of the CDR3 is TGTGCCAGCAGGGGAGGACAGGGCTATGGCTACACCTTC. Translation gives CASRGGQGYGYTF.

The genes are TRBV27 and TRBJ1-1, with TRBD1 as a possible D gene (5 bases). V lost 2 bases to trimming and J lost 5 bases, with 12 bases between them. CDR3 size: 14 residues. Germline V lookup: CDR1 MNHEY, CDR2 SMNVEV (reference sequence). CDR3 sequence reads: CASSLRQGGTEAFF. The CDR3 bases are TGTGCCAGCAGTTTAAGGCAGGGAGGTACTGAAGCTTTCTTT.

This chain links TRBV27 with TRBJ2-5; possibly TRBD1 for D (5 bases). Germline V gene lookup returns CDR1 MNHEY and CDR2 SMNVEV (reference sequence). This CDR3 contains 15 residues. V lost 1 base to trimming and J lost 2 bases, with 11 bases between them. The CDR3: CASSLWAGIQETQYF. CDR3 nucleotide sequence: TGTGCCAGCAGTTTATGGGCAGGGATACAAGAGACCCAGTACTTC.

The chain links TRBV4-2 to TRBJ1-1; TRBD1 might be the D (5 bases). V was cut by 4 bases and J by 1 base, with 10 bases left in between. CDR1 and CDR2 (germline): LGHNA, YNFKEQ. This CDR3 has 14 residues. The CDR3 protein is CASSRGTANTEAFF. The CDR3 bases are TGTGCCAGCAGCCGCGGGACGGCGAACACTGAAGCTTTCTTT.

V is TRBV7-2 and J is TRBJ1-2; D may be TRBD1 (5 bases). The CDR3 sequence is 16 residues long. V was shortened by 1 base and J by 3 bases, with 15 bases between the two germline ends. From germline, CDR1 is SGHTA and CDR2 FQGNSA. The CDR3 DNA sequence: TGTGCCAGCAGCTTAGGGCTCTTAGTAGGGGACTATGGCTACACCTTC. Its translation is CASSLGLLVGDYGYTF.

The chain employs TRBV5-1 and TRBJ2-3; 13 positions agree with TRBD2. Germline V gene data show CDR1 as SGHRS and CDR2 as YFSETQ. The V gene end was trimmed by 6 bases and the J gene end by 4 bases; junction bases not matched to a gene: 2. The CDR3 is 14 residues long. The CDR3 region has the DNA TGCGCCAGCACCGGGACTAGCGGGGCAGATACGCAGTATTTT. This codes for CASTGTSGADTQYF.

CDR3 amino acids: CASRGGVRPKLFF. CDR3 nucleotide sequence: TGCGCCAGCAGGGGAGGGGTCCGCCCAAAACTGTTTTTT. V is TRBV5-1 and J is TRBJ1-4, with D perhaps matching TRBD1 (5 bases). Germline-derived CDR1 and CDR2 are SGHRS and YFSETQ. The CDR3 runs to 13 residues. Trimming left V 5 bases short and J 10 bases short, with 15 bases between.